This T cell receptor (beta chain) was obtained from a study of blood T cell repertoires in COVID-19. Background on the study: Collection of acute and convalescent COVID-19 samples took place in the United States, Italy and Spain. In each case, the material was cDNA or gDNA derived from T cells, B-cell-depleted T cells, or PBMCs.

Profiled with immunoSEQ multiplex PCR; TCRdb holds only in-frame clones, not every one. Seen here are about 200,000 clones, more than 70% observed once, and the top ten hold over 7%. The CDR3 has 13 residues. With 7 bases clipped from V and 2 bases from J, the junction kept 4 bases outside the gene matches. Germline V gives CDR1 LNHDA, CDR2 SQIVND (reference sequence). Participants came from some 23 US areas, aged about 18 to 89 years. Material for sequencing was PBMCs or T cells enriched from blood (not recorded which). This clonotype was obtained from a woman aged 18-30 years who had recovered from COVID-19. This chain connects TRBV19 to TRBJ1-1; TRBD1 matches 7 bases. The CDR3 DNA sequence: TGTGCCAGTATAGACAGGGCCAACACTGAAGCTTTCTTT. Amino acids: CASIDRANTEAFF. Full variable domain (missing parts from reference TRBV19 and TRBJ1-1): DGGITQSPKYLFRKEGQNVTLSCEQNLNHDAMYWYRQDPGQGLRLIYYSQIVNDFQKGDIAEGYSVSREKKESFPLTVTSAQKNPTAFYLCASIDRANTEAFFGQGTRLTVV.